A selection of T cell receptor beta chains follows, all from one sample in a study of blood T cell repertoires in COVID-19. TCRdb's copy holds only in-frame clones and misses some; the assay was immunoSEQ multiplex PCR. This sample has over 200,000 clones; around four fifths occur once, and the top ten carry 7.5% to 9%. Sequencing was performed on peripheral blood. The receptor source for this set is a woman aged 45-65 years with acute or convalescent COVID-19. Both conserved end residues are trimmed from each CDR3.

J,V,CDR3
TRBJ2-1,TRBV28,ASSLRSGVYNEQF
TRBJ2-1,TRBV18,ASSPQTRGGNEQF
TRBJ1-5,TRBV24-1,ATSDLRSCNLNQPQH
TRBJ2-7,TRBV5-1,ASSPGLAGGYEQY
TRBJ2-2,TRBV28,ASTTGGENTGELF
TRBJ2-1,TRBV15,ATTLEGTPNEQF
TRBJ2-1,TRBV7-2,ASSLLAGFPNEQF
TRBJ2-7,TRBV6-6,ASSRISSSYEQY
TRBJ2-7,TRBV30,AWSVGHYEQY
TRBJ1-1,TRBV9,ASSPGLYTNTEAF
TRBJ1-2,TRBV7-2,ASSPRPVTDRDGYT
TRBJ2-2,TRBV24-1,ATTGGRTGELF
TRBJ2-7,TRBV4-1,ASSQDDTGVEQY
TRBJ2-1,TRBV2,ASTGATSGSNEQF
TRBJ2-1,TRBV12-5,ASGLPGIGNEQF
TRBJ2-3,TRBV12-5,ASSLGLAGTDTQY
TRBJ2-3,TRBV5-5,ASSSRAGGRTDTQY
TRBJ2-5,TRBV28,ASTPRQREGRKTQY
TRBJ2-2,TRBV5-1,ASSLDPGANTGELF
TRBJ2-7,TRBV6-5,ASSYSGTGAHEQY
TRBJ2-1,TRBV6-6,ASSSRAGAYNEQF
TRBJ2-1,TRBV19,ASSLLYQGQPDQF
TRBJ2-7,TRBV3-1/TRBV3-2,ASSRGTILYEQY
TRBJ1-2,TRBV2,ASSKGDYGYT
TRBJ2-5,TRBV5-4,ASSLFDTGKQETQY
TRBJ1-1,TRBV18,ASSPRGLGLNTEAF